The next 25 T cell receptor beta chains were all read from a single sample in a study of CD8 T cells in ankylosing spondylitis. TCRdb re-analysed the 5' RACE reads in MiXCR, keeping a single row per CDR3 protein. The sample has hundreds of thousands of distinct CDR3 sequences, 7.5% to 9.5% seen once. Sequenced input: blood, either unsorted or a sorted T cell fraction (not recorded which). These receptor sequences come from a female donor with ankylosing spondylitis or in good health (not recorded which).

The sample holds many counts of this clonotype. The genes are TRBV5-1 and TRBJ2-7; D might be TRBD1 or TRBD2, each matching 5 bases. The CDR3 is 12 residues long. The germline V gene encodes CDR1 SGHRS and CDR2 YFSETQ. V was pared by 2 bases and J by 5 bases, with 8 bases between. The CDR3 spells CASSFGDDEQYF. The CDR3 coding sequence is TGCGCCAGCAGCTTTGGGGACGACGAGCAGTACTTC.

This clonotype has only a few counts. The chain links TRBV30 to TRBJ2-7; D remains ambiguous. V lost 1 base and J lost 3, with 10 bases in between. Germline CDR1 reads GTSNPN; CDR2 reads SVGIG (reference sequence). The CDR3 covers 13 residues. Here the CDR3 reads CAWSGSVNYEQYF. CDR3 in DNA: TGTGCCTGGAGTGGCAGCGTAAACTACGAGCAGTACTTC.

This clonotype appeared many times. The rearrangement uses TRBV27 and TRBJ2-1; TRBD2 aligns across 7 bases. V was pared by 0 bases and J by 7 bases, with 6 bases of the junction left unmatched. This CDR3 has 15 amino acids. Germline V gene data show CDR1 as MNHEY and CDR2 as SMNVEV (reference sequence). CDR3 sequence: CASSLSIPAGNEQFF. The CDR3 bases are TGTGCCAGCAGTTTATCGATTCCAGCGGGGAATGAGCAGTTCTTC.

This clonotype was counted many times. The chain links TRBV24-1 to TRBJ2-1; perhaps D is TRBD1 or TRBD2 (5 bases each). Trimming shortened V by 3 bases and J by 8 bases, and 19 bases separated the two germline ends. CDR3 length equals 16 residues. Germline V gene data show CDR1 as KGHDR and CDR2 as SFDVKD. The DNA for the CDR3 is TGTGCCACCAGTGATGCCAGGGACCCGACGAGCGATGAGCAGTTCTTC. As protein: CATSDARDPTSDEQFF.

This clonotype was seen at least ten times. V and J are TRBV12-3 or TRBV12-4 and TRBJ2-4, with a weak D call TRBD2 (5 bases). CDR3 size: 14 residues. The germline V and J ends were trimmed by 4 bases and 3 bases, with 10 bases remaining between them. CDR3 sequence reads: CASSWIGVKNIQYF. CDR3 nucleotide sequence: TGTGCCAGCAGTTGGATCGGGGTCAAAAACATTCAGTACTTC.

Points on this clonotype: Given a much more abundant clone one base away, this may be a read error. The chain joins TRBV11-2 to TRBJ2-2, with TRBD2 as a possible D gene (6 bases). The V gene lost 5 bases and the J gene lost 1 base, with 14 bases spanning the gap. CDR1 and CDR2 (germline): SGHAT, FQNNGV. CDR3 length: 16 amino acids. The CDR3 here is CASSPEGLENTGELFF. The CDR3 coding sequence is TGTGCCAGCAGCCCCGAGGGACTGGAGAACACCGGGGAGCTGTTTTTT.

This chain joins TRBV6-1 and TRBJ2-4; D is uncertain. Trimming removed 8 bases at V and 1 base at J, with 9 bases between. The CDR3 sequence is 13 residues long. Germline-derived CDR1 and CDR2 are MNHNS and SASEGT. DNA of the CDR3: TGTGCCAGCTACGGTTGGGCCAAAAACATTCAGTACTTC. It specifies CASYGWAKNIQYF.

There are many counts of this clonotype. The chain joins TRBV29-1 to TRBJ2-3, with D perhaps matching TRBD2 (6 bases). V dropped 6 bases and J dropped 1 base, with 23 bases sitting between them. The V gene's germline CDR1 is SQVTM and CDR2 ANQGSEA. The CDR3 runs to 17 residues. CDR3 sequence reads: CSVEGYDRDPGTDTQYF. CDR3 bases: TGCAGCGTGGAGGGTTACGACCGGGACCCGGGCACAGATACGCAGTATTTT.

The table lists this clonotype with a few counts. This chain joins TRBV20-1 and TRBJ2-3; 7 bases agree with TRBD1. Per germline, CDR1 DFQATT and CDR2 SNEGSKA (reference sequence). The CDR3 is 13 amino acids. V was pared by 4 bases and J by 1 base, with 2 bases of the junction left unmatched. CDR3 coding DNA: TGCAGTGCTACCACAGGGGGCACAGATACGCAGTATTTT. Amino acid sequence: CSATTGGTDTQYF.

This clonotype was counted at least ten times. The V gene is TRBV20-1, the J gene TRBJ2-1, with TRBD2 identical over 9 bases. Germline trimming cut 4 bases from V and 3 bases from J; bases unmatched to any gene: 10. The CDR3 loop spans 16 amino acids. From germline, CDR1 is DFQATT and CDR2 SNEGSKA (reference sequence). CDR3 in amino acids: CSATSTTSGYYNEQFF. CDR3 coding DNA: TGCAGTGCTACCTCTACTACTAGCGGGTACTACAATGAGCAGTTCTTC.

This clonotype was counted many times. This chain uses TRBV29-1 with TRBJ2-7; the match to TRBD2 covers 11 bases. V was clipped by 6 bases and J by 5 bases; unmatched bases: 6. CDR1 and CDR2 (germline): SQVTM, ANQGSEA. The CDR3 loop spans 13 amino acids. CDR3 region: CSVIAGGGHEQYF. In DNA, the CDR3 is TGCAGCGTCATAGCGGGAGGGGGCCACGAGCAGTACTTC.

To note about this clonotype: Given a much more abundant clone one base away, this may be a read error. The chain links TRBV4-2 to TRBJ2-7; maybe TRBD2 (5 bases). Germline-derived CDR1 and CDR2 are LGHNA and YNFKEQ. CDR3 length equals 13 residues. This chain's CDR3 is CAISPGESYEQYF. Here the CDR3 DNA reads TGTGCCATCAGCCCCGGGGAGTCCTACGAGCAGTACTTC.

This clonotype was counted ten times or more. The CDR3 nucleotides are TGCAGCGTTGGGGCGGGAGACGGTGAGCAGTTCTTC. This gives the protein CSVGAGDGEQFF. J is TRBJ2-1 and V is TRBV29-1; 7 bases align to TRBD2. The CDR3 extends over 12 amino acids. In germline, CDR1 is SQVTM, CDR2 ANQGSEA. V was pared by 4 bases and J by 9 bases, with 6 bases of the junction left unmatched.

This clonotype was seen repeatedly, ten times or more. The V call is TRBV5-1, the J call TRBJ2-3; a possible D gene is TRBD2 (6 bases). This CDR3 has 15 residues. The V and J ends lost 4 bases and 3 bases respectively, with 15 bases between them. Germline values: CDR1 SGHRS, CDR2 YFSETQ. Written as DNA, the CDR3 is TGCGCCAGCAGCGCGAATCGTGGGACTACAGATACGCAGTATTTT. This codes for CASSANRGTTDTQYF.

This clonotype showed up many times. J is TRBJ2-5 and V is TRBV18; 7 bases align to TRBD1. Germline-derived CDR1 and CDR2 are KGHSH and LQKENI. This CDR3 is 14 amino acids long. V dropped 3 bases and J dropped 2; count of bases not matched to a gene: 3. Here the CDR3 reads CASSPGTEQETQYF. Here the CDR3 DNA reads TGTGCCAGCTCACCCGGGACAGAGCAAGAGACCCAGTACTTC.

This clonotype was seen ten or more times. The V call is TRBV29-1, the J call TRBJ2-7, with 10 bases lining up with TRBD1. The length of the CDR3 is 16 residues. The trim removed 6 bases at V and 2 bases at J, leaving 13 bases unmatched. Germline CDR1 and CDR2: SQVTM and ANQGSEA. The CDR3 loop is CSVAPYSGTGAYEQYF. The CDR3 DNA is TGCAGCGTGGCACCATACAGCGGGACAGGGGCCTACGAGCAGTACTTC.

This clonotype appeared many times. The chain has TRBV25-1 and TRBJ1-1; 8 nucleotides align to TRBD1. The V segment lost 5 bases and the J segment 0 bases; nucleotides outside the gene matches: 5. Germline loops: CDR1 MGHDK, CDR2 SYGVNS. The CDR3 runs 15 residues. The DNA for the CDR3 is TGTGCCAGCAGTTCCCACAGGGGGTTGAACACTGAAGCTTTCTTT. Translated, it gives CASSSHRGLNTEAFF.

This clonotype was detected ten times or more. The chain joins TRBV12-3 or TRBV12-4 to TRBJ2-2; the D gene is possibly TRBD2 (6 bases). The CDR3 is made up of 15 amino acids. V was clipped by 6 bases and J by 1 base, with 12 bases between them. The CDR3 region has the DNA TGTGCCAGCAGCTGGAGGGGAGGGAACACCGGGGAGCTGTTTTTT. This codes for CASSWRGGNTGELFF.

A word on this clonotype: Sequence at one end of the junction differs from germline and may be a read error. This chain's CDR3 is CTSSLAGVAYEQYF. The CDR3 DNA is TGTACCAGCAGCTTAGCAGGGGTGGCTTACGAGCAGTACTTC. V is TRBV7-4 and J is TRBJ2-7; D is perhaps TRBD1 (6 bases). Looked up from germline, CDR1 is SGHVT and CDR2 is SQSDAQ. The length of the CDR3 is 14 residues.

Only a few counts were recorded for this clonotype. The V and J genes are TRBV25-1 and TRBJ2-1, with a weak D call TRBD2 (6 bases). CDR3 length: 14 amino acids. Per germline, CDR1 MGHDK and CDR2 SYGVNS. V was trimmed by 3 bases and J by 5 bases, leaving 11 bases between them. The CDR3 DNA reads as TGTGCCAGCAGTGAGCTACTAGCCGACAATGAGCAGTTCTTC. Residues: CASSELLADNEQFF.

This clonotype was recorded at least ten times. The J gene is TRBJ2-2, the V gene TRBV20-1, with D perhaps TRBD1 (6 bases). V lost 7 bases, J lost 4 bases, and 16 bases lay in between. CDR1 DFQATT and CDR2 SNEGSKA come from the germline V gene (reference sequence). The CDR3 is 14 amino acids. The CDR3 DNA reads TGCAGTGTTCGGCGTCAGGGGACCACCGGGGAGCTGTTTTTT. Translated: CSVRRQGTTGELFF.

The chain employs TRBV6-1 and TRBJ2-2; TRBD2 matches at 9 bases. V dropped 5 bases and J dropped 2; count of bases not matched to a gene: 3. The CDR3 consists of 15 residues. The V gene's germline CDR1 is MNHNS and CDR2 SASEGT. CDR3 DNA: TGTGCCAGCAGTAGACTAGCGGCTAACACCGGGGAGCTGTTTTTT. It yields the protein CASSRLAANTGELFF.

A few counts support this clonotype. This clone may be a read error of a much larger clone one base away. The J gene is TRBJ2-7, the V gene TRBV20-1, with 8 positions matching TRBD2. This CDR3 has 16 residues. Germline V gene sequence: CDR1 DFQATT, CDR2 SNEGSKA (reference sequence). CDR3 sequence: CSARDVRSGSVYGQYF. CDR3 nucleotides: TGCAGTGCTAGAGATGTTAGGAGCGGGAGTGTATACGGGCAGTACTTC.

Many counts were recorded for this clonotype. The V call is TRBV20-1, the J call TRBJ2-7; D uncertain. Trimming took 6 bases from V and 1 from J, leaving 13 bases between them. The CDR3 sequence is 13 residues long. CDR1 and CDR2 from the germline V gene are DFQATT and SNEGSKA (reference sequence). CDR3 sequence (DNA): TGCAGTGCCTATACTGCCTCTTCCTACGAGCAGTACTTC. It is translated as CSAYTASSYEQYF.

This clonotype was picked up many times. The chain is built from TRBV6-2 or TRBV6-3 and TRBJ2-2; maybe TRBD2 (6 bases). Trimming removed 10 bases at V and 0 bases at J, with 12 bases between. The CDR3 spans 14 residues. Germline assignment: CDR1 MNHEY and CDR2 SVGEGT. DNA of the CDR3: TGTGCCACCGCCGGGACTTCGAACACCGGGGAGCTGTTTTTT. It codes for CATAGTSNTGELFF.